These 4 T cell receptor beta chains were sequenced from one sample in a study of human T cells and chemical hapten exposure. In TCRdb, the RACE reads were re-called with MiXCR into one record per CDR3 protein. The sample has almost 40,000 distinct CDR3 sequences, 8% to 9.5% seen once; the top ten hold approximately 24%. Described time point: patch test 3, about 24 weeks after DPC sensitization. The treatment: therapeutic diphenylcyclopropenone sensitization with weekly scalp DPC. The template was total RNA from unfractionated whole blood. Sample: whole blood, taken in connection with sensitization to the hapten diphenylcyclopropenone (DPC). The receptors come from a man aged 45-65 years with alopecia areata. Some clones in this sample may be carry-over from other donors' samples.

This clonotype was counted between two and nine times. The chain has TRBV28 and TRBJ1-4; D uncertain. Germline V lookup: CDR1 MDHEN, CDR2 SYDVKM. V gave up 3 bases and J gave up 5 bases, with 7 bases separating them. There are 13 residues in the CDR3. The CDR3: CASSLVNNEKLFF. CDR3 nucleotides: TGTGCCAGCAGTTTGGTGAACAATGAAAAACTGTTTTTT.

This clonotype was picked up a small number of times. This chain connects TRBV25-1 to TRBJ2-5, with 8 nucleotides matching TRBD1. The trim removed 3 bases at V and 6 bases at J, leaving 6 bases unmatched. The CDR3 runs 14 residues. Germline loops: CDR1 MGHDK, CDR2 SYGVNS. DNA of the CDR3: TGTGCCAGCAGTGATCCAGGGGGCGTAAAGACCCAGTACTTC. Its protein is CASSDPGGVKTQYF. The variable domain in full, completed from reference TRBV25-1 and TRBJ2-5, reads EADIYQTPRYLVIGTGKKITLECSQTMGHDKMYWYQQDPGMELHLIHYSYGVNSTEKGDLSSESTVSRIRTEHFPLTLESARPSHTSQYLCASSDPGGVKTQYFGPGTRLLVL.

This clonotype is categorized as medium-sized. The chain combines TRBV28 with TRBJ2-3, with D possibly being TRBD2 (6 bases). This CDR3 is 17 amino acids long. Germline V gene lookup returns CDR1 MDHEN and CDR2 SYDVKM. V lost 2 bases, J lost 4 bases, and 19 bases lay in between. The CDR3 sequence is CASSLREKRSYSDTQYF. The CDR3 nucleotides read TGTGCCAGCAGTTTACGGGAGAAGCGATCGTATTCAGATACGCAGTATTTT.

This clonotype was seen a handful of times. The V call is TRBV7-9, the J call TRBJ1-2, with a weak D call TRBD1 (6 bases). Germline CDR1 is SEHNR and CDR2 is FQNEAQ (reference sequence). Trimming removed 5 bases at V and 4 bases at J, with 17 bases between. CDR3 length: 15 amino acids. CDR3 residues: CASSAPGGAGYGYTF. The CDR3 region has the DNA TGTGCCAGCAGCGCCCCGGGGGGCGCAGGCTATGGCTACACCTTC.